The 14 T cell receptor beta chains in this list originate from one sample, sequenced in a study of T cell responses to AZD1222 COVID-19 vaccine. The table came from immunoSEQ multiplex PCR; TCRdb's copy has only in-frame clones and leaves some out. The table includes some 120,000 clones, roughly 93% detected once. This specimen was peripheral blood, taken on day 0 of AZD1222 vaccination. These receptors came from an adult in good health.

This chain connects TRBV28 to TRBJ1-5; no reliable D call. CDR3 length: 15 residues. Germline CDR1 MDHEN, CDR2 SYDVKM. V was shortened by 5 bases and J by 0 bases, with 11 bases between the two germline ends. The CDR3 reads CASSLQLYSNQPQHF. The CDR3 DNA reads as TGTGCCAGCAGTCTACAGCTTTATAGCAATCAGCCCCAGCATTTT.

The chain employs TRBV2 and TRBJ2-1; D gene uncertain. Trimming pared 0 bases from V and 0 bases from J, leaving 3 bases between. The CDR3 has 14 residues. Germline V gives CDR1 SNHLY, CDR2 FYNNEI. In nucleotides, the CDR3 is TGTGCCAGCAGTGAAGCGAGCTCCTACAATGAGCAGTTCTTC. Protein product: CASSEASSYNEQFF.

This clone showed up just a few times. The chain couples TRBV5-4 to TRBJ1-3, with D tentatively TRBD1 (6 bases). This CDR3 is built from 14 residues. Germline assignment: CDR1 SGHNT and CDR2 YYREEE (reference sequence). The V gene lost 0 bases and the J gene lost 4 bases, with 8 bases spanning the gap. DNA for the CDR3: TGTGCCAGCAGCTTGGCAGGGGTCGGAAACACCATATATTTT. This gives the protein CASSLAGVGNTIYF.

This chain connects TRBV6-2 or TRBV6-3 to TRBJ2-5; 7 bases are shared with TRBD2. The CDR3 length is 11 residues. The V and J ends lost 3 bases and 9 bases, in that order; junction bases with no gene match: 1. CDR1 is MNHEY and CDR2 is SVGEGT in the germline V gene. CDR3 DNA sequence: TGTGCCAGCAGTTATGGGGGGGCCCAGTACTTC. Protein sequence: CASSYGGAQYF.

The chain joins TRBV19 to TRBJ1-1; 8 bases are a match to TRBD1. The V gene's germline CDR1 is LNHDA and CDR2 SQIVND (reference sequence). The CDR3 extends over 14 amino acids. V lost 1 base and J lost 7; bases outside the gene matches: 5. DNA for the CDR3: TGTGCCAGTAGTATAGTACTGGACAGGGATGAAGCTTTCTTT. This sequence encodes CASSIVLDRDEAFF.

The rearrangement links TRBV6-5 to TRBJ1-5; TRBD1 is a possible D gene (5 bases). The CDR3 contains 16 residues. Trimming shortened V by 0 bases and J by 2 bases, and 11 bases separated the two germline ends. In germline, CDR1 is MNHEY, CDR2 SVGAGI. CDR3 sequence: CASSYSGRVGNQPQHF. The CDR3 DNA sequence: TGTGCCAGCAGTTACTCGGGCAGGGTGGGCAATCAGCCCCAGCATTTT.

This rearrangement joins TRBV6-2 or TRBV6-3 to TRBJ2-7; 10 bases are shared with TRBD2. This CDR3 has 14 residues. Germline trimming cut 6 bases from V and 6 bases from J; bases unmatched to any gene: 8. CDR1 is MNHEY and CDR2 is SVGEGT in the germline V gene. The chain's CDR3 is CASSLLAGTSEQYF. Written as DNA, the CDR3 is TGTGCCAGCAGCCTACTAGCGGGGACGAGCGAGCAGTACTTC.

This chain connects TRBV28 to TRBJ1-2; unclear D gene. V lost 2 bases and J lost 7, with 11 bases in between. Germline V gene data show CDR1 as MDHEN and CDR2 as SYDVKM. CDR3 size: 13 residues. The CDR3: CASSLLGSSGYTF. In DNA form, the CDR3 reads TGTGCCAGCAGTTTACTGGGGAGTAGTGGCTACACCTTC.

The J gene is TRBJ2-6, the V gene TRBV30; D is ambiguous. V was shortened by 0 bases and J by 2 bases, with 5 bases between the two germline ends. Germline V gene sequence: CDR1 GTSNPN, CDR2 SVGIG (reference sequence). This CDR3 is built from 14 residues. As DNA, the CDR3 is TGTGCCTGGAGTGTCCAGACTGGGGCCAACGTCCTGACTTTC. Protein sequence: CAWSVQTGANVLTF.

The rearrangement links TRBV5-5 to TRBJ1-2; 8 positions match TRBD1. Germline CDR1 is SGHKS and CDR2 is YYEKEE (reference sequence). V lost 3 bases and J lost 8; bases outside the gene matches: 3. CDR3 length: 12 residues. CDR3 sequence reads: CASSWTGSGYTF. The CDR3 DNA sequence: TGTGCCAGCAGCTGGACAGGGAGCGGCTACACCTTC.

This clone was detected only once. CDR3 in amino acids: CASSLYRGTGGRNNSPLHF. CDR3 nucleotides: TGTGCCAGCAGTTTGTACCGAGGGACAGGGGGCAGGAATAATTCACCCCTCCACTTT. The chain is built from TRBV28 and TRBJ1-6; 12 bases fit TRBD1. Germline CDR1 and CDR2: MDHEN and SYDVKM. V lost 3 bases, J lost 5 bases, and 11 bases stayed unmatched. The CDR3 is 19 residues long.

This chain uses TRBV6-1 with TRBJ1-5; the D is unclear. This CDR3 contains 19 residues. Trimming removed 1 base from V and 0 bases from J, with 19 bases in between. Looked up from germline, CDR1 is MNHNS and CDR2 is SASEGT. CDR3 in DNA: TGTGCCAGCAGTGAAGGCGGCCGGTACGGGAGTTATAGCAATCAGCCCCAGCATTTT. It translates to CASSEGGRYGSYSNQPQHF.

The rearrangement joins TRBV7-2 to TRBJ2-7, with D unresolved. CDR3 length: 14 amino acids. V was clipped by 3 bases and J by 0 bases, with 9 bases between them. Germline V gives CDR1 SGHTA, CDR2 FQGNSA. The CDR3 DNA reads as TGTGCCAGCAGCTTCGGCGGAACCTCCTACGAGCAGTACTTC. This encodes CASSFGGTSYEQYF.

The chain combines TRBV18 with TRBJ1-1; D gene uncertain. Germline CDR1 KGHSH, CDR2 LQKENI. This CDR3 is 12 amino acids long. V was cut by 2 bases and J by 3 bases, with 4 bases left in between. The CDR3 nucleotides are TGTGCCAGCTCACCAATCGACACTGAAGCTTTCTTT. This gives the protein CASSPIDTEAFF. Based on the CDR3 plus reference TRBV18 and TRBJ1-1, the full variable domain is NAGVMQNPRHLVRRRGQEARLRCSPMKGHSHVYWYRQLPEEGLKFMVYLQKENIIDESGMPKERFSAEFPKEGPSILRIQQVVRGDSAAYFCASSPIDTEAFFGQGTRLTVV.